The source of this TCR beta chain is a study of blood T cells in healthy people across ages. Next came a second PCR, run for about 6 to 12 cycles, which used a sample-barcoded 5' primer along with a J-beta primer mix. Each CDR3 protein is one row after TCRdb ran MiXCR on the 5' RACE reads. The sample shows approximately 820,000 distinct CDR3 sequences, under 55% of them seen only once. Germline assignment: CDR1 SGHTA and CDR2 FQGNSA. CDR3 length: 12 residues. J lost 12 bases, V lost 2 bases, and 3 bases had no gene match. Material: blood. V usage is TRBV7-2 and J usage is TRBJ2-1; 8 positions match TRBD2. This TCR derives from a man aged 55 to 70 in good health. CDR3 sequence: CTSSLLAGRQFF. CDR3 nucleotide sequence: TGTACCAGCAGCTTATTAGCGGGGCGGCAGTTCTTC.